This TCR beta chain was captured by sequencing in a study of blood T cell repertoires in COVID-19. Study summary: Sites in the United States, Italy and Spain provided acute and convalescent COVID-19 samples.

Germline V gives CDR1 SGHDT, CDR2 YYEEEE. Trimming took 3 bases from V and 2 from J; bases not matched to a gene: 8. There are 15 residues in the CDR3. Here immunoSEQ multiplex PCR was the method, and the copy in TCRdb shows in-frame clones only, minus some. The repertoire consists of fewer than 500,000 clones, with about 85% occurring once and the leading ten covering approximately 0.7%. Those enrolled, adults aged about 18 to 95 years, came from about two dozen US areas. The study counted Cohort 3 donors as recovered given two negative PCRs, clearance, or symptom resolution. The sample consisted of PBMCs or T cells enriched from blood (not recorded which). The rearrangement links TRBV5-6 to TRBJ2-7; TRBD1 agrees at 7 bases. The sequence was obtained from a woman aged 18-29 years who had recovered from COVID-19. The CDR3 protein is CASSSRGPVTYEQYF. The CDR3 coding sequence is TGTGCCAGCAGCTCTAGGGGGCCCGTGACCTACGAGCAGTACTTC.